This entry lists 21 T cell receptor beta chains sequenced from one sample in a study of blood T cell repertoires in COVID-19. Produced via immunoSEQ multiplex PCR; TCRdb's table is partial and in-frame only. The sample has some 400,000 clones, more than 70% seen once. Sequences were obtained from peripheral blood. The receptors come from a woman in her 30s with COVID-19, enrolled during active disease.

This chain uses TRBV27 with TRBJ2-7; possible D gene TRBD2, 7 bases. In germline, CDR1 is MNHEY, CDR2 SMNVEV (reference sequence). V was clipped by 9 bases and J by 5 bases, with 14 bases between them. This CDR3 spans 12 amino acids. CDR3 coding DNA: TGTGCCAGTCAAAGGGGGGGGCACGAGCAGTACTTC. Protein sequence: CASQRGGHEQYF.

V and J are TRBV4-1 and TRBJ1-2; TRBD1 matches 7 bases. The CDR3 spans 16 residues. The V gene end was trimmed by 4 bases and the J gene end by 4 bases; junction bases not matched to a gene: 12. In germline, CDR1 is MGHRA, CDR2 YSYEKL. CDR3 nucleotide sequence: TGCGCCAGCAGCCGATACATCGGAGGGGGCGGCTATGGCTACACCTTC. Its protein product is CASSRYIGGGGYGYTF.

The V and J genes are TRBV28 and TRBJ2-1; TRBD2 aligns across 8 bases. The CDR3 runs to 11 residues. Trimming removed 5 bases from V and 14 bases from J; junction bases left unmatched: 5. Germline values: CDR1 MDHEN, CDR2 SYDVKM. The CDR3 protein is CASSVAGGKFF. The CDR3 DNA is TGTGCCAGCAGTGTGGCGGGAGGCAAGTTCTTC.

The V call is TRBV5-1, the J call TRBJ1-1, with D uncertain. Looked up from germline, CDR1 is SGHRS and CDR2 is YFSETQ. V was shortened by 0 bases and J by 0 bases, with 9 bases between the two germline ends. This CDR3 region has 15 residues. The CDR3 region is CASSLERGMNTEAFF. DNA for the CDR3: TGCGCCAGCAGCTTGGAGCGGGGAATGAACACTGAAGCTTTCTTT.

This clone was picked up one time. This chain connects TRBV12-2 to TRBJ2-7; no DNA check was done on the table's D call, TRBD2. TRBV12-2 is an annotated pseudogene. This CDR3 comprises 16 residues. CDR3 DNA sequence: TGTGCAAGTCGCTTACGGCGGTCTCCAATTTACTACGAGCAGTACTTC. Translation gives CASRLRRSPIYYEQYF.

The rearrangement links TRBV6-5 to TRBJ2-2; D gene uncertain. V dropped 4 bases and J dropped 10 bases, with 22 bases sitting between them. The CDR3 loop spans 16 amino acids. Germline assignment: CDR1 MNHEY and CDR2 SVGAGI. CDR3 in amino acids: CASSSNLGTASEELFF. The CDR3 region has the DNA TGTGCCAGCAGTTCGAATCTTGGAACAGCCAGTGAGGAGCTGTTTTTT.

The rearrangement links TRBV21-1 to TRBJ1-1; TRBD1, the table's D call, lacks a check against the DNA. TRBV21-1 constitutes a pseudogene. This CDR3 has 12 residues. CDR3 protein: CASSFQGTEAFF. CDR3 DNA: TGTGCCAGCAGCTTCCAGGGGACTGAAGCTTTCTTT.

The V gene is TRBV2, the J gene TRBJ2-1; D not resolved. This CDR3 contains 12 residues. V was shortened by 0 bases and J by 9 bases, with 6 bases between the two germline ends. Germline assignment: CDR1 SNHLY and CDR2 FYNNEI. In DNA, the CDR3 is TGTGCCAGCAGTGAAGCGAACGGTGAGCAGTTCTTC. Protein product: CASSEANGEQFF.

V and J are TRBV11-2 and TRBJ1-5; perhaps TRBD1 as D (5 bases). The germline gives CDR1 SGHAT, CDR2 FQNNGV. There are 15 residues in the CDR3. The V end was cut by 0 bases, the J end by 8 bases, with 14 bases between. As DNA, the CDR3 is TGTGCCAGCAGCTTAGATTCGGGGGGTTGGGAGCCCCAGCATTTT. This sequence encodes CASSLDSGGWEPQHF.

The rearrangement uses TRBV7-3 and TRBJ1-4; 9 bases are a match to TRBD1. V lost 4 bases, J lost 5 bases, and 5 bases stayed unmatched. The CDR3 loop spans 15 amino acids. CDR1 SGHTA and CDR2 FQGTGA come from the germline V gene. As DNA, the CDR3 is TGTGCCAGCAGCTCAACAGGGGGCCGGAATGAAAAACTGTTTTTT. Protein product: CASSSTGGRNEKLFF.

This chain joins TRBV28 and TRBJ1-2, with TRBD1 identical over 8 bases. After removal of 3 bases from V and 9 bases from J, the junction contained 6 bases not matched to a gene. The CDR3 extends over 13 amino acids. CDR1 and CDR2 (germline): MDHEN, SYDVKM. CDR3 region: CASSFSGGASYTF. The DNA for the CDR3 is TGTGCCAGCAGTTTCTCAGGGGGCGCGAGCTACACCTTC.

This clone was seen once. The chain couples TRBV7-2 to TRBJ1-1; D not certain. Deletions cut 5 bases from V and 3 bases from J, with 13 bases between. The germline gives CDR1 SGHTA, CDR2 FQGNSA. This CDR3 comprises 14 residues. The CDR3 DNA follows: TGTGCCAGCAGCCTCCCTTCCCCTGACACTGAAGCTTTCTTT. Encoded protein: CASSLPSPDTEAFF.

The J gene is TRBJ2-7, the V gene TRBV27; weak D call: TRBD2 (5 bases). The V end was cut by 8 bases, the J end by 0 bases, with 11 bases between. The germline V gene has CDR1 MNHEY and CDR2 SMNVEV (reference sequence). The CDR3 consists of 13 residues. CDR3 nucleotides: TGTGCCAGCTCTTCGGGGAGCTCCTACGAGCAGTACTTC. It is translated as CASSSGSSYEQYF.

This sequence joins TRBV30 and TRBJ1-3, with D possibly TRBD1 on 6 matching bases. Germline V CDR1 and CDR2: GTSNPN, SVGIG (reference sequence). This CDR3 spans 14 amino acids. Trimming took off 8 bases at V and 4 bases at J, with 18 bases between the two ends. In DNA form, the CDR3 reads TGTGCCGCACAGGGCCCCGAGTGGGGAAACACCATATATTTT. Its translation is CAAQGPEWGNTIYF.

This clone was seen once. The chain links TRBV20-1 to TRBJ2-5, with 7 bases that match TRBD2. CDR1 is DFQATT and CDR2 is SNEGSKA in the germline V gene (reference sequence). The CDR3 has 17 amino acids. The V segment lost 3 bases and the J segment 4 bases; nucleotides outside the gene matches: 17. The CDR3, as DNA: TGCAGTGCTAGTCCGAAATTCCCCCCTAGCGGCGTAGAGACCCAGTACTTC. It specifies CSASPKFPPSGVETQYF.

The chain couples TRBV27 to TRBJ2-5; 11 bases agree with TRBD2. V trimming: 7 bases; J trimming: 1 base; junction bases outside the gene matches: 2. CDR1 is MNHEY, CDR2 SMNVEV, per germline (reference sequence). There are 14 residues in the CDR3. The CDR3 is CASKGLAAQETQYF. The CDR3 DNA reads as TGTGCCAGCAAGGGACTAGCGGCCCAAGAGACCCAGTACTTC.

In DNA form, the CDR3 reads TGTGCCTGGAGTGTACTAGGAAACACCGGGGAGCTGTTTTTT. This translates into CAWSVLGNTGELFF. The rearrangement joins TRBV30 to TRBJ2-2; tentative D call: TRBD2 (5 bases). V was cut by 0 bases and J by 2 bases, with 7 bases left in between. Germline CDR1 and CDR2: GTSNPN and SVGIG (reference sequence). The CDR3 has 14 residues.

The chain has TRBV9 and TRBJ2-5; TRBD1 agrees at 10 bases. Germline lookup yields CDR1 SGDLS and CDR2 YYNGEE. The V and J ends lost 0 bases and 4 bases, in that order; junction bases with no gene match: 9. There are 17 residues in the CDR3. The CDR3 bases are TGTGCCAGCAGCGTAGGAGGTTTGACAGGGGGCGTAGAGACCCAGTACTTC. It specifies CASSVGGLTGGVETQYF.

In DNA form, the CDR3 reads TGCGCCAGCAGCCCCAGACAGGGAGACACCATATATTTT. As protein: CASSPRQGDTIYF. The chain links TRBV5-1 to TRBJ1-3; 7 positions match TRBD1. There are 13 residues in the CDR3. Unmatched junction bases numbered 6, after V lost 4 bases and J lost 8 bases. Germline lookup yields CDR1 SGHRS and CDR2 YFSETQ.

A note on this clone: Additional DNA sequences in this sample encode the identical CDR3. The J gene is TRBJ1-1, the V gene TRBV19, with unresolved D. The length of the CDR3 is 13 residues. Trimming cost V 3 bases and J 2 bases, with 7 bases left between them. CDR1 and CDR2 from the germline V gene are LNHDA and SQIVND (reference sequence). CDR3 sequence (DNA): TGTGCCAGTAGTATCCGGGGAAACACTGAAGCTTTCTTT. Translated, it gives CASSIRGNTEAFF.

The chain combines TRBV20-1 with TRBJ2-7, with 8 bases lining up with TRBD2. Trimming removed 3 bases from V and 0 bases from J; junction bases left unmatched: 4. Germline V CDR1 and CDR2: DFQATT, SNEGSKA (reference sequence). CDR3 length: 14 amino acids. For the CDR3, the DNA is TGCAGTGCTAGTTATCTAGCGGGCTCCTACGAGCAGTACTTC. This encodes CSASYLAGSYEQYF.